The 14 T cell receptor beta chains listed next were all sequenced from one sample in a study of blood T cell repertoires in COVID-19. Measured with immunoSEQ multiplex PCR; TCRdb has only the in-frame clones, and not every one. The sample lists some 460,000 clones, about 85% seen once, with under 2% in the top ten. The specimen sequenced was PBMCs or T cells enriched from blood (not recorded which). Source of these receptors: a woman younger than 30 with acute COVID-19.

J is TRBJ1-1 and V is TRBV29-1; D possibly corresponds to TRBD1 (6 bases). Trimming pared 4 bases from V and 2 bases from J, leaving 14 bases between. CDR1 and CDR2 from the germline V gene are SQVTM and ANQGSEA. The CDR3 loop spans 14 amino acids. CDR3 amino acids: CSVAPRGANTEAFF. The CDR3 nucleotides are TGCAGCGTTGCCCCCCGGGGGGCTAACACTGAAGCTTTCTTT.

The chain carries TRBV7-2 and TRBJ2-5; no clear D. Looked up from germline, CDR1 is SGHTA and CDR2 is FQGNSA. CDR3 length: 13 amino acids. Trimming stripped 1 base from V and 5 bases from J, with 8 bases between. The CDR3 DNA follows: TGTGCCAGCAGCTTAGTTAGAACTGAGACCCAGTACTTC. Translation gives CASSLVRTETQYF. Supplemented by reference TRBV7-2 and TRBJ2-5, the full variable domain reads GAGVSQSPSNKVTEKGKDVELRCDPISGHTALYWYRQSLGQGLEFLIYFQGNSAPDKSGLPSDRFSAERTGGSVSTLTIQRTQQEDSAVYLCASSLVRTETQYFGPGTRLLVL.

Written as DNA, the CDR3 is TGTGCCAGCCCACTGCAGGGAAGGGAAGAGACCCAGTACTTC. It translates to CASPLQGREETQYF. The V and J genes are TRBV6-7 and TRBJ2-5; a weak D match, TRBD1 (5 bases). TRBV6-7 is labeled an ORF, and its function is uncertain. The CDR3 has 14 residues. Trimming shortened V by 8 bases and J by 3 bases, and 16 bases separated the two germline ends.

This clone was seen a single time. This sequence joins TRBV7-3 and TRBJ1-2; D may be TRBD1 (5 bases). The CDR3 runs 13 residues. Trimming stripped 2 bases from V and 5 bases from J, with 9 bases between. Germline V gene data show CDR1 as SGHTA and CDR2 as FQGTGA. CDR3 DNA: TGTGCCAGCAGCTTAGGGGGGTCGTATGGCTACACCTTC. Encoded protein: CASSLGGSYGYTF.

The CDR3 region has the DNA TGTGCCAGCTCACCAAATTCAGACAGGGGGCGAGGCTACACCTTC. It encodes CASSPNSDRGRGYTF. The chain is built from TRBV18 and TRBJ1-2; 10 bases match TRBD1. After removal of 2 bases from V and 8 bases from J, the junction contained 8 bases not matched to a gene. The CDR3 is 15 residues long. Per germline, CDR1 KGHSH and CDR2 LQKENI.

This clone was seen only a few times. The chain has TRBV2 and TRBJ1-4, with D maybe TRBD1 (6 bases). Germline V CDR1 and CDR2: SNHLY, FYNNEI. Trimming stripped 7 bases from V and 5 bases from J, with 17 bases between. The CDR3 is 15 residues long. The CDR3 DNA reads TGTGCCAGCACCCAACGGACAGCGCGGAATGAAAAACTGTTTTTT. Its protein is CASTQRTARNEKLFF.

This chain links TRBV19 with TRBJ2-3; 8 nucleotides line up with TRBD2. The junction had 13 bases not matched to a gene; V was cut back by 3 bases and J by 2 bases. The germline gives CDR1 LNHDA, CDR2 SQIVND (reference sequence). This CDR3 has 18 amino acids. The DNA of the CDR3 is TGTGCCAGTAGTATCGCGGTTAGAGTAGCGGGGCTCACAGATACGCAGTATTTT. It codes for CASSIAVRVAGLTDTQYF.

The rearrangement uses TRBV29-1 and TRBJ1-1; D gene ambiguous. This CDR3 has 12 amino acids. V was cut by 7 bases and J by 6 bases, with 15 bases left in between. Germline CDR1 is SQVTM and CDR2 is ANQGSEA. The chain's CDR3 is CSAGLGGPEAFF. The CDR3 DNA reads TGCAGCGCCGGACTGGGAGGCCCTGAAGCTTTCTTT.

CDR3 DNA sequence: TGTGCCACCAGTGACCCAGACAGATACAATGAGCAGTTCTTC. Translated, it gives CATSDPDRYNEQFF. The genes are TRBV24-1 and TRBJ2-1; D might be TRBD1 (5 bases). Trimming pared 4 bases from V and 4 bases from J, leaving 10 bases between. Germline lookup yields CDR1 KGHDR and CDR2 SFDVKD. This CDR3 spans 14 amino acids.

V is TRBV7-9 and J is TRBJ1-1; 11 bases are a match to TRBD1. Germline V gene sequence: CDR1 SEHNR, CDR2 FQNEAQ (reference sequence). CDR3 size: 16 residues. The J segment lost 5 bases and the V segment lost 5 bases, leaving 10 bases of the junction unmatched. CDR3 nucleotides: TGTGCCAGCAGCACCCGTTGGGACAGGGGGAGGACTGAAGCTTTCTTT. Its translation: CASSTRWDRGRTEAFF. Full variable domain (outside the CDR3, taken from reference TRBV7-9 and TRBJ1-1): DTGVSQNPRHKITKRGQNVTFRCDPISEHNRLYWYRQTLGQGPEFLTYFQNEAQLEKSRLLSDRFSAERPKGSFSTLEIQRTEQGDSAMYLCASSTRWDRGRTEAFFGQGTRLTVV.

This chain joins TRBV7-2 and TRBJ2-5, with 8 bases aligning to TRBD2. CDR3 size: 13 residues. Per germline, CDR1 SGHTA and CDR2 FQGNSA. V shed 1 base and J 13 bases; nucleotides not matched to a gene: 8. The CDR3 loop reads CASSLDEPGGPYF. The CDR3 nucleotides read TGTGCCAGCAGCTTAGACGAGCCGGGAGGGCCGTACTTC.

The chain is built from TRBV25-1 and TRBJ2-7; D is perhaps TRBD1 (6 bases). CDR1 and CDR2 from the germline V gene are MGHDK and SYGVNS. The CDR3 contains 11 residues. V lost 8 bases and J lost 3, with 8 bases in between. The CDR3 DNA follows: TGTGCCAGCGGACAGTACTACGAGCAGTACTTC. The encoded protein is CASGQYYEQYF.

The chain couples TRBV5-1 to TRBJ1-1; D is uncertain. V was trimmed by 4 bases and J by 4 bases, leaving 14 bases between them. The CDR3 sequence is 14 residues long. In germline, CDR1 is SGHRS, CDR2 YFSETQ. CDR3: CASSEIPGSTEAFF. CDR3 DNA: TGCGCCAGCAGCGAGATCCCGGGTTCCACTGAAGCTTTCTTT.

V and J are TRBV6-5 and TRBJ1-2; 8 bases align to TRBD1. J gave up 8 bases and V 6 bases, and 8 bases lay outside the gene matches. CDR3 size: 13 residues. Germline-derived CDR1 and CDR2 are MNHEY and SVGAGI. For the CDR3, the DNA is TGTGCCAGCAGCACCAGGGGGCAACGGGGCTACACCTTC. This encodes CASSTRGQRGYTF.